One and the same sample provided the 3 T cell receptor beta chains below, sequenced in a study of blood T cell repertoires in COVID-19. Measured with immunoSEQ multiplex PCR; TCRdb has only the in-frame clones, and not every one. This sample yields about 96,000 clones, of which approximately 84% are seen a single time; approximately 15% belongs to the top ten. The specimen sequenced was peripheral blood. The origin of the receptors is a woman aged 60-75 years with acute or convalescent COVID-19.

The genes are TRBV2 and TRBJ2-1; 8 nucleotides agree with TRBD2. This CDR3 spans 15 amino acids. V lost 9 bases to trimming and J lost 1 base; unmatched junction nucleotides: 8. Germline CDR1 and CDR2: SNHLY and FYNNEI. CDR3: CASNERGSSYNEQFF. CDR3 sequence (DNA): TGTGCCAGTAACGAGCGGGGGTCGTCCTACAATGAGCAGTTCTTC. Complete variable domain (other parts from reference TRBV2 and TRBJ2-1): EPEVTQTPSHQVTQMGQEVILRCVPISNHLYFYWYRQILGQKVEFLVSFYNNEISEKSEIFDDQFSVERPDGSNFTLKIRSTKLEDSAMYFCASNERGSSYNEQFFGPGTRLTVL.

Only a few counts were recorded for this clone. The chain couples TRBV15 to TRBJ2-3; no clear D gene. CDR3 size: 14 residues. V gave up 1 base and J gave up 0 bases, with 5 bases separating them. From germline, CDR1 is LNHNV and CDR2 YYDKDF (reference sequence). Here the CDR3 reads CATSRGTSTDTQYF. The CDR3 DNA reads as TGTGCCACCAGCAGAGGTACTAGCACAGATACGCAGTATTTT.

The chain uses TRBV7-2 and TRBJ2-4, with TRBD2 as a possible D gene (6 bases). The V gene's germline CDR1 is SGHTA and CDR2 FQGNSA. V was shortened by 3 bases and J by 5 bases, with 20 bases between the two germline ends. The CDR3 spans 17 residues. The DNA of the CDR3 is TGTGCCAGCAGCTTCCCTACCTCGGGAGTTGTCGAAAACATTCAGTACTTC. It specifies CASSFPTSGVVENIQYF.